The clone carrying this T cell receptor (beta chain) came up a few times. Its antigen is undetermined. The data are from a study of T cell repertoires in cytomegalovirus infection. V shed 5 bases, J shed 5 bases, and the junction held 12 bases outside the gene matches. Germline V lookup: CDR1 SGHVS, CDR2 FNYEAQ. The CDR3 has 17 amino acids. Each CDR3 protein is one row after TCRdb ran MiXCR on the reads. The sample lists around 570,000 distinct CDR3 sequences, about 39% occurring once. The TCR was taken from a human donor in good health (CMV status not recorded). Some clones in this sample may be carry-over from other donors' samples. The specimen comprised cultured PBMCs, sampled from culture after CMV antigen stimulation. This chain connects TRBV7-6 to TRBJ2-2; 9 bases are a match to TRBD2. In DNA, the CDR3 is TGTGCCAGCAGCCCCAGGGGACTAGCAGTTCCGACCGGGGAGCTGTTTTTT. This translates into CASSPRGLAVPTGELFF.